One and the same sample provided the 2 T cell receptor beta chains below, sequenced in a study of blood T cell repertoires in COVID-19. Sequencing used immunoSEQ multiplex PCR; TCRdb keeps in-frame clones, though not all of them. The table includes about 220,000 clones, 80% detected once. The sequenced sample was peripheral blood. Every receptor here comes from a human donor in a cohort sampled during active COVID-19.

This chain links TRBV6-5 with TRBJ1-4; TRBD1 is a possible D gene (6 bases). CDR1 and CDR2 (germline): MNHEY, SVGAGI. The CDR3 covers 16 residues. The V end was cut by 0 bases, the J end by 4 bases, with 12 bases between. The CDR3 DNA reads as TGTGCCAGCAGTTACTCAAGAGGGGGTCTTAATGAAAAACTGTTTTTT. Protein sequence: CASSYSRGGLNEKLFF.

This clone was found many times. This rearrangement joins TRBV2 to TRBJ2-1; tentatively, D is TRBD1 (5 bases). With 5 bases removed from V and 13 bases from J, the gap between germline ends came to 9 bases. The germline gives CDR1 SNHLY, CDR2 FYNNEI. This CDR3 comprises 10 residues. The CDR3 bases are TGTGCCAGCAGTACAGGACCCCAGTTCTTC. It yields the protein CASSTGPQFF.